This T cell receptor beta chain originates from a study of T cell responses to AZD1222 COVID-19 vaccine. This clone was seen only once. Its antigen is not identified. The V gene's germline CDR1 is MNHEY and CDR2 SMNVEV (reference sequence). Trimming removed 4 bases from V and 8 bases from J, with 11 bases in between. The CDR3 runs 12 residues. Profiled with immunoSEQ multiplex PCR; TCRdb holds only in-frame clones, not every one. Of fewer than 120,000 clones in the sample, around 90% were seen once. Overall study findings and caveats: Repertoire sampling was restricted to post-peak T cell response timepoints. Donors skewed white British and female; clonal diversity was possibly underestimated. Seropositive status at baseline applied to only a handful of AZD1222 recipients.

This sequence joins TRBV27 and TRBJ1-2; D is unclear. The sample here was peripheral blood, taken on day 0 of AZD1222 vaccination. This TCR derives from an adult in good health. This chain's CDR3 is CASSSIDDGYTF. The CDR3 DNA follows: TGTGCCAGCAGTTCCATTGATGACGGCTACACCTTC.